The T cell receptor beta chain described here comes from a study of blood T cell repertoires in COVID-19. Study as a whole: The United States, Italy and Spain supplied acute and convalescent COVID-19 samples. PBMCs, B-cell-depleted T cells, or T cells provided the cDNA or gDNA that made up the material.

Germline V gene data show CDR1 as SGHVS and CDR2 as FNYEAQ. Unmatched junction bases numbered 2, after V lost 6 bases and J lost 3 bases. There are 15 residues in the CDR3. Data came from immunoSEQ multiplex PCR; TCRdb stores just in-frame clones and leaves some out. Of roughly 410,000 clones in the sample, 75% to 90% were seen once. In Seattle, patients joined the study during active infection and were tracked longitudinally. This clone was detected a few times. V usage is TRBV7-6 and J usage is TRBJ2-3; 14 bases fit TRBD2. The receptor was isolated from a woman between 40 and 55 years old with COVID-19, enrolled during active disease. Sequencing was carried out using peripheral blood. The CDR3 spells CASRRLAGGTDTQYF. As DNA, the CDR3 is TGTGCCAGCAGACGACTAGCGGGAGGGACAGATACGCAGTATTTT.